The 5 T cell receptor beta chains presented below share a single source sample, sequenced in a study of T cell responses to AZD1222 COVID-19 vaccine. Profiled with immunoSEQ multiplex PCR; TCRdb holds only in-frame clones, not every one. The data show 130,000 or so clones, 92% seen once. This material consisted of peripheral blood, taken 28 days after the second AZD1222 dose. The receptors were gathered from an adult who received the AZD1222 COVID-19 vaccine.

CDR3 sequence (DNA): TGTGCCAGCACCCGGGGGCCCCGCGACTATGGCTACACCTTC. Amino acid sequence: CASTRGPRDYGYTF. The chain combines TRBV28 with TRBJ1-2, with a tentative D call TRBD1 (6 bases). Trimming removed 7 bases at V and 3 bases at J, with 15 bases between. Germline loops: CDR1 MDHEN, CDR2 SYDVKM. The CDR3 is 14 amino acids.

The V call is TRBV4-2, the J call TRBJ2-5, with a tentative D call TRBD2 (6 bases). The V gene lost 3 bases and the J gene lost 5 bases, with 22 bases spanning the gap. The germline V gene encodes CDR1 LGHNA and CDR2 YNFKEQ. The CDR3 covers 17 residues. CDR3 in DNA: TGTGCCAGCAGCCAGAATCCAGCCAGCGGGTTAGGTGAGACCCAGTACTTC. As protein: CASSQNPASGLGETQYF.

V usage is TRBV5-1 and J usage is TRBJ1-5; maybe TRBD1 (5 bases). CDR1 SGHRS and CDR2 YFSETQ come from the germline V gene. The CDR3 has 14 amino acids. V gave up 0 bases and J gave up 5 bases, with 9 bases separating them. CDR3 DNA: TGCGCCAGCAGCTTGGTGGTGGGGGATCAGCCCCAGCATTTT. It is translated as CASSLVVGDQPQHF.

The V and J genes are TRBV19 and TRBJ1-5; a possible D gene is TRBD1 (5 bases). The CDR3 is 17 residues long. Trimming stripped 7 bases from V and 0 bases from J, with 19 bases between. Germline CDR1 is LNHDA and CDR2 is SQIVND (reference sequence). CDR3 bases: TGTGCCAGTACGGGCCCTAGGGGCGGGAATAGCAATCAGCCCCAGCATTTT. This codes for CASTGPRGGNSNQPQHF. The complete variable domain, with remaining parts taken from reference TRBV19 and TRBJ1-5, reads DGGITQSPKYLFRKEGQNVTLSCEQNLNHDAMYWYRQDPGQGLRLIYYSQIVNDFQKGDIAEGYSVSREKKESFPLTVTSAQKNPTAFYLCASTGPRGGNSNQPQHFGDGTRLSIL.

The chain couples TRBV6-1 to TRBJ1-2; 9 bases line up with TRBD1. The J segment lost 2 bases and the V segment lost 2 bases, leaving 9 bases of the junction unmatched. CDR1 and CDR2 (germline): MNHNS, SASEGT. This CDR3 region has 17 residues. This CDR3 is CASSEWPGQGNNYGYTF. CDR3 DNA sequence: TGTGCCAGCAGTGAATGGCCGGGACAGGGAAACAACTATGGCTACACCTTC.